The 16 T cell receptor beta chains in this list originate from one sample, sequenced in a study of cytomegalovirus exposure and HLA in healthy donors (dated by TCRdb to 2015 to 2018). The library was generated by the immunoSEQ multiplex PCR assay. A mixture of 60 forward primers for TCR Vbeta segments and 13 reverse primers for TCR Jbeta segments was used in the multiplex PCR. TCRdb stores this immuneACCESS table with in-frame sequences only. Part of the clones is absent; in the studies checked, under half of the shortfall reflects unresolved V genes, and no reason is known for the rest. The sample contains some 130,000 clones, 70% to 80% of them found a single time. The top ten clonotypes cover around 1.8% of the sample. Sequenced sample: PBMCs. All receptors derive from a female donor in good health and CMV-seropositive.

The rearrangement uses TRBV5-4 and TRBJ2-7; the match to TRBD2 covers 10 bases. Germline V gene sequence: CDR1 SGHNT, CDR2 YYREEE (reference sequence). The CDR3 loop spans 17 amino acids. The junction had 8 bases not matched to a gene; V was cut back by 0 bases and J by 2 bases. The CDR3, as DNA: TGTGCCAGCAGCTTGGGGCTAGCGGGAGTTCAGACCTACGAGCAGTACTTC. This encodes CASSLGLAGVQTYEQYF.

The CDR3 sequence: CASSRGLAGATTGANVLTF. The DNA of the CDR3 is TGCGCCAGCAGCCGGGGACTAGCGGGAGCAACAACTGGGGCCAACGTCCTGACTTTC. The genes are TRBV4-1 and TRBJ2-6; 14 nucleotides agree with TRBD2. V was pared by 4 bases and J by 2 bases, with 7 bases of the junction left unmatched. Germline values: CDR1 MGHRA, CDR2 YSYEKL. The CDR3 runs to 19 residues.

The CDR3, as DNA: TGTGCCAGCAGTGAGGCAGGGGGCGCGAATGAGCAGTTCTTC. Its translation is CASSEAGGANEQFF. The genes are TRBV6-1 and TRBJ2-1; TRBD1 agrees at 8 bases. J lost 7 bases, V lost 3 bases, and 5 bases had no gene match. Germline V gene sequence: CDR1 MNHNS, CDR2 SASEGT. CDR3 length: 14 residues.

The CDR3 DNA is TGTGCCAGCAGCTCACTAGCGGGAACATTCGTCGCCGGGGAGCTGTTTTTT. This encodes CASSSLAGTFVAGELFF. The chain is built from TRBV11-1 and TRBJ2-2; 10 nucleotides agree with TRBD2. J gave up 6 bases and V 4 bases, and 11 bases lay outside the gene matches. The germline CDR1 and CDR2 sequences are SGHAT and FQDESV (reference sequence). CDR3 size: 17 residues.

Of note for this clone: Other DNA sequences within the sample encode an identical CDR3. This chain connects TRBV7-2 to TRBJ2-5, with D possibly TRBD1 on 5 matching bases. V lost 0 bases and J 4 bases, leaving 6 bases between the germline ends. Looked up from germline, CDR1 is SGHTA and CDR2 is FQGNSA. The CDR3 is 13 amino acids. Written as DNA, the CDR3 is TGTGCCAGCAGCTTAGCCCAGGGAGAGACCCAGTACTTC. Protein: CASSLAQGETQYF.

This clone was picked up many times. The chain joins TRBV11-1 to TRBJ2-7; D is possibly TRBD1 (6 bases). Germline loops: CDR1 SGHAT, CDR2 FQDESV (reference sequence). The CDR3 has 17 amino acids. Trimming shortened V by 1 base and J by 3 bases, and 19 bases separated the two germline ends. In DNA form, the CDR3 reads TGTGCCAGCAGCTTAGGGGGGACACAGGGCCTGGTCTACGAGCAGTACTTC. It yields the protein CASSLGGTQGLVYEQYF.

The chain combines TRBV7-3 with TRBJ1-2; possibly TRBD1 for D (5 bases). Trimming stripped 0 bases from V and 8 bases from J, with 10 bases between. This CDR3 region has 13 residues. Per the germline V gene, CDR1 is SGHTA and CDR2 is FQGTGA. The CDR3 bases are TGTGCCAGCAGCTTAACGGGGGGTGGCGGCTACACCTTC. Its protein product is CASSLTGGGGYTF.

The J gene is TRBJ1-3, the V gene TRBV28, with TRBD1 matching over 7 bases. Germline CDR1 is MDHEN and CDR2 is SYDVKM. This CDR3 is built from 14 residues. The V gene end was trimmed by 6 bases and the J gene end by 4 bases; junction bases not matched to a gene: 6. This CDR3 reads CASRTQGRGNTIYF. For the CDR3, the DNA is TGTGCCAGCAGGACACAGGGGCGGGGAAACACCATATATTTT. The variable domain in full, with the rest retrieved from reference TRBV28 and TRBJ1-3, is DVKVTQSSRYLVKRTGEKVFLECVQDMDHENMFWYRQDPGLGLRLIYFSYDVKMKEKGDIPEGYSVSREKKERFSLILESASTNQTSMYLCASRTQGRGNTIYFGEGSWLTVV.

The chain employs TRBV12-5 and TRBJ1-4; a possible D gene is TRBD1 (5 bases). CDR3 length: 12 residues. The V gene lost 2 bases and the J gene lost 15 bases, with 13 bases spanning the gap. The germline V gene encodes CDR1 LGHNT and CDR2 FRNRAP. CDR3 sequence (DNA): TGTGCTAGTGGTTTGTGGAGGGGAACAATGTTTTTT. This codes for CASGLWRGTMFF.

This clone was observed a handful of times. Other nucleotide sequences from this sample produce the same CDR3. V gene TRBV7-2 combines with J gene TRBJ2-3; D is undetermined. There are 13 residues in the CDR3. The germline CDR1 and CDR2 sequences are SGHTA and FQGNSA. Trimming stripped 1 base from V and 3 bases from J, with 5 bases between. The CDR3 nucleotides read TGTGCCAGCAGCTTAGTTGTAACAGATACGCAGTATTTT. This codes for CASSLVVTDTQYF. The whole variable domain, filled in from reference TRBV7-2 and TRBJ2-3, reads GAGVSQSPSNKVTEKGKDVELRCDPISGHTALYWYRQSLGQGLEFLIYFQGNSAPDKSGLPSDRFSAERTGGSVSTLTIQRTQQEDSAVYLCASSLVVTDTQYFGPGTRLTVL.

About this clone itself: The junction departs from the called germline gene at one end, perhaps through a read error. V usage is TRBV7-9 and J usage is TRBJ2-3, with 9 positions matching TRBD2. In germline, CDR1 is SEHNR, CDR2 FQNEAQ (reference sequence). This CDR3 contains 15 residues. CDR3 sequence reads: CSSSLLAGQRDTQYF. CDR3 sequence (DNA): TGTTCCAGCAGCTTACTAGCGGGCCAAAGGGATACGCAGTATTTT.

The chain joins TRBV5-4 to TRBJ2-1; D uncertain. The V gene lost 2 bases and the J gene lost 4 bases, with 4 bases spanning the gap. Germline lookup yields CDR1 SGHNT and CDR2 YYREEE (reference sequence). The CDR3 has 12 amino acids. CDR3 residues: CASSFTYNEQFF. The DNA of the CDR3 is TGTGCCAGCAGCTTTACATACAATGAGCAGTTCTTC.

Only a few counts were recorded for this clone. This rearrangement joins TRBV11-1 to TRBJ1-1; D possibly corresponds to TRBD1 (6 bases). Germline lookup yields CDR1 SGHAT and CDR2 FQDESV (reference sequence). The V end was cut by 5 bases, the J end by 3 bases, with 10 bases between. CDR3 length equals 13 residues. The CDR3 here is CASSPGEYTEAFF. The CDR3 DNA reads TGTGCCAGCAGCCCAGGGGAATACACTGAAGCTTTCTTT.

This chain connects TRBV5-1 to TRBJ2-7; 7 bases fit TRBD2. The V gene end was trimmed by 2 bases and the J gene end by 3 bases; junction bases not matched to a gene: 5. The CDR3 runs to 14 residues. CDR1 is SGHRS and CDR2 is YFSETQ in the germline V gene. The chain's CDR3 is CASSFTSGVYEQYF. CDR3 in DNA: TGCGCCAGCAGCTTCACGAGCGGGGTCTACGAGCAGTACTTC.

This clone has only a few counts. The chain couples TRBV7-9 to TRBJ1-1; D is unclear. Trimming removed 5 bases at V and 0 bases at J, with 7 bases between. Germline lookup yields CDR1 SEHNR and CDR2 FQNEAQ (reference sequence). This CDR3 spans 13 amino acids. The CDR3 region has the DNA TGTGCCAGCAGCACCGACTTGAACACTGAAGCTTTCTTT. Translating gives CASSTDLNTEAFF.

V gene TRBV6-5 combines with J gene TRBJ1-1, with 9 bases lining up with TRBD1. Germline CDR1 MNHEY, CDR2 SVGAGI. With 6 bases clipped from V and 5 bases from J, the junction kept 7 bases outside the gene matches. This CDR3 contains 14 residues. Here the CDR3 reads CASRGQGSVTEAFF. The CDR3, as DNA: TGTGCCAGCAGAGGACAGGGGTCGGTGACTGAAGCTTTCTTT.